This TCR beta chain comes out of a study of blood T cell repertoires in COVID-19. Germline assignment: CDR1 SGDLS and CDR2 YYNGEE. The CDR3 runs to 14 residues. V gave up 3 bases and J gave up 0 bases, with 8 bases separating them. In terms of age and location, participants ranged from about 18 to 95 years and lived in about two dozen US areas. Cohort 3 recovery required two negative PCRs, clearance, or symptom resolution. Data came from immunoSEQ multiplex PCR; TCRdb stores just in-frame clones and leaves some out. The sample lists 200,000 to 250,000 clones, around four fifths occurring once. This TCR derives from a man aged 35 to 55 who had recovered from COVID-19. The chain couples TRBV9 to TRBJ2-3; no definite D call. The specimen was PBMCs or T cells enriched from blood (not recorded which). This CDR3 reads CASSAPTSTDTQYF. The CDR3 DNA is TGTGCCAGCAGCGCCCCGACTAGCACAGATACGCAGTATTTT. Variable domain in full (rest from reference TRBV9 and TRBJ2-3): DSGVTQTPKHLITATGQRVTLRCSPRSGDLSVYWYQQSLDQGLQFLIQYYNGEERAKGNILERFSAQQFPDLHSELNLSSLELGDSALYFCASSAPTSTDTQYFGPGTRLTVL.